This is a list of T cell receptor beta chains from one sample in a study of cytomegalovirus exposure and HLA in healthy donors. Libraries were prepared by immunoSEQ multiplex PCR; TCRdb keeps only in-frame clonotypes and omits some of them. The sample yields roughly 160,000 clones, roughly 80% seen once. Sequencing input: PBMCs. Receptor source: a male donor in good health and CMV-seronegative. Each CDR3 is given with its conserved first and last residue. D genes are given only for firm matches. A clone size is listed for some rows: how often the clone was seen (once, few, many), or a class if it is expanded.

TGTGCCAGCCAAGACAGGACAGGTTCTAACTATGGCTACACCTTC	CASQDRTGSNYGYTF	TRBV2	TRBJ1-2	few	TRBD1
TGTGCCAGCAGTGAAAGATGGGCAGGCTACTCCTACGAGCAGTACTTC	CASSERWAGYSYEQYF	TRBV6-1	TRBJ2-7	-	-
TGTGCCAGCAGATACGGGACAGACTACAATGAGCAGTTCTTC	CASRYGTDYNEQFF	TRBV6-1	TRBJ2-1	-	TRBD1
TGCGCCAGCAGCCAAAGGGGGACAGCCTCTGAAGCTTTCTTT	CASSQRGTASEAFF	TRBV4-1	TRBJ1-1	-	TRBD1
TGCGCCAGCAGCTACGTGACAGGTCGGAACACTGAAGCTTTCTTT	CASSYVTGRNTEAFF	TRBV5-1	TRBJ1-1	-	-
TGTGCCAGCTCACCGCAACTAGCGGGGGGGCCCAATGAGCAGTTCTTC	CASSPQLAGGPNEQFF	TRBV18	TRBJ2-1	-	TRBD2
TGCAGCGTCGCCGGGACAGGGGACGGAAAACTGTTTTTT	CSVAGTGDGKLFF	TRBV29-1	TRBJ1-4	-	TRBD1
TGCGCCAGCAGCTTGGTAACAGGGGCCTACGAGCAGTACTTC	CASSLVTGAYEQYF	TRBV5-1	TRBJ2-7	-	TRBD1
TGTGCCAACTCGACAGGGGGCTATGGCTACACCTTC	CANSTGGYGYTF	TRBV2	TRBJ1-2	-	TRBD1
TGTGCCAGCAACCCAGGAGGCATAACCTATGGCTACACCTTC	CASNPGGITYGYTF	TRBV9	TRBJ1-2	-	-
TGCAGCGTCGACGGGACAGCTAGAAACAGGCAAGAGACCCAGTACTTC	CSVDGTARNRQETQYF	TRBV29-1	TRBJ2-5	-	TRBD1
TGTGCCAGTAGTATCGGACAGGGGGCTCCATACGAGCAGTACTTC	CASSIGQGAPYEQYF	TRBV19	TRBJ2-7	-	TRBD1
TGTGCCAGCAGTTCCCCTAATAAAGGAAACACCATATATTTT	CASSSPNKGNTIYF	TRBV6-5	TRBJ1-3	once	-
TGCGCCAGCAGTGAGGGCGGGGGGGCTGGAGATACGCAGTATTTT	CASSEGGGAGDTQYF	TRBV10-1	TRBJ2-3	few	TRBD2
TGTGCCAGCAGCTCGGGCACAGATACGCAGTATTTT	CASSSGTDTQYF	TRBV9	TRBJ2-3	-	-
TGTGCCAGCAGCCTCGGACAGGGGGCGCGGGCCGGGGAGCTGTTTTTT	CASSLGQGARAGELFF	TRBV7-9	TRBJ2-2	-	TRBD1
TGTGCCAGCAGCCCCCGGACAGGGTCGGGCTACAATGAGCAGTTCTTC	CASSPRTGSGYNEQFF	TRBV9	TRBJ2-1	-	TRBD1
TGCGCCAGCAGCTTGGCGATCCGGACTGAAGCTTTCTTT	CASSLAIRTEAFF	TRBV5-1	TRBJ1-1	few	-
TGTGCCAGCAGCTTCGGGGTTTCCACAGATACGCAGTATTTT	CASSFGVSTDTQYF	TRBV11-2	TRBJ2-3	-	-
TGTGCCAGCAGCTTAAGGAGGGGTCAGGGCTACACCTTC	CASSLRRGQGYTF	TRBV13	TRBJ1-2	-	-
TGCGCCAGCAGCCTCGAGGGGGCAGGGGGCTCGAAGACCCAGTACTTC	CASSLEGAGGSKTQYF	TRBV4-1	TRBJ2-5	-	TRBD1
TGTGCCATCAGTGTTTCTGAGAATTCACCCCTCCACTTT	CAISVSENSPLHF	TRBV10-3	TRBJ1-6	-	-
TGCGCCAGCAGTGACCCGGGACAGGGAAACGAGCAGTACTTC	CASSDPGQGNEQYF	TRBV10-1	TRBJ2-7	-	TRBD1
TGTGCCAGCAGCCCGGGACAGGGTCTACGGAAACTGTTTTTT	CASSPGQGLRKLFF	TRBV9	TRBJ1-4	-	TRBD1
TGTGCCAGCAGCTTAGTAGGGGGCTCCGCCTACGAGCAGTACTTC	CASSLVGGSAYEQYF	TRBV7-2	TRBJ2-7	once	TRBD1
TGTGCCAGCAGCGGGACAGGGAGCTCCTACAATGAGCAGTTCTTC	CASSGTGSSYNEQFF	TRBV2	TRBJ2-1	-	TRBD1
TGTGCCAGCAGCGAGAGCACTAGGGACACAGGATCCTACGAGCAGTACTTC	CASSESTRDTGSYEQYF	TRBV7-9	TRBJ2-7	few	-
TGTGCCAGCAGCCACCGGGGAACTAACTATGGCTACACCTTC	CASSHRGTNYGYTF	TRBV16	TRBJ1-2	once	-
TGTGCTAGCAGCTTAGTGGCGTCAGAGGGTCAAGAGACCCAGTACTTC	CASSLVASEGQETQYF	TRBV7-7	TRBJ2-5	-	-
TGTGCCAGCAGTTACGGGGACAGGGGGCCTGAAAAACTGTTTTTT	CASSYGDRGPEKLFF	TRBV6-5	TRBJ1-4	-	TRBD1
TGTGCCAGAAGCCCCACACGGCGGGGAGTGCCCCAGCATTTT	CARSPTRRGVPQHF	TRBV5-3	TRBJ1-5	-	-
TGTGCCAGCAGTGAAATGGGGACAGGGGGCCTGGTAGAGCAGTTCTTC	CASSEMGTGGLVEQFF	TRBV2	TRBJ2-1	-	TRBD1
TGTGCTAGCAGTTTCGGGACAGGGCTCGACTATGGCTACACCTTC	CASSFGTGLDYGYTF	TRBV7-7	TRBJ1-2	-	TRBD1
TGTGCCACCAGCAGAGACCGGGGGGCGTCCACTGAAGCTTTCTTT	CATSRDRGASTEAFF	TRBV15	TRBJ1-1	once	-
TGTGCCATCAGTGAGTACTTGAGTGGGAGGAGCACCACTGAAGCTTTCTTT	CAISEYLSGRSTTEAFF	TRBV10-3	TRBJ1-1	-	-
TGTGCCAGCAGATCCGGACAGGGAGGGAACACTGAAGCTTTCTTT	CASRSGQGGNTEAFF	TRBV7-2	TRBJ1-1	-	TRBD1